The 32 T cell receptor beta chains presented below share a single source sample, sequenced in a study of blood T cell repertoires in COVID-19 (dated by TCRdb to 2018 to 2020). The method behind the library was the immunoSEQ multiplex PCR assay. Entries here come from immuneACCESS through TCRdb and include only in-frame sequences with V and J called. Some clones fail to appear in such tables; in the studies checked, an unresolved V gene covers under half of the shortfall, and the cause of the remainder is unknown. A total of approximately 75,000 clones appear in this sample, approximately 89% of them only once. The top ten clones comprise over 4.5% of the sample. Sequences were obtained from peripheral blood. Receptors were obtained from an elderly man with acute or convalescent COVID-19.

This clone was observed a few times. The chain links TRBV18 to TRBJ2-2, with D hard to call. Germline-derived CDR1 and CDR2 are KGHSH and LQKENI. This CDR3 region has 15 residues. The germline V and J ends were trimmed by 6 bases and 4 bases, with 15 bases remaining between them. CDR3 coding DNA: TGTGCCAGCTCTCGCGCGCCTCAGGCCACCGGGGAGCTGTTTTTT. This encodes CASSRAPQATGELFF.

The V call is TRBV6-5, the J call TRBJ1-4, with 7 bases identical to TRBD1. This CDR3 has 14 residues. Unmatched junction bases numbered 9, after V lost 4 bases and J lost 10 bases. Germline CDR1 reads MNHEY; CDR2 reads SVGAGI. The CDR3 spells CASSLSGGGGKLFF. The CDR3 bases are TGTGCCAGCAGTTTGTCAGGGGGAGGAGGAAAACTGTTTTTT.

The chain couples TRBV29-1 to TRBJ1-4; D ambiguous. V shed 7 bases and J shed 7 bases, with 10 bases lying between them. Per the germline V gene, CDR1 is SQVTM and CDR2 is ANQGSEA. The length of the CDR3 is 11 residues. The CDR3 loop is CSAVQLEKLFF. The CDR3, as DNA: TGCAGCGCAGTCCAACTTGAAAAACTGTTTTTT.

The chain joins TRBV4-3 to TRBJ2-2; TRBD2 agrees at 7 bases. The CDR3 sequence is 16 residues long. CDR1 and CDR2 (germline): LGHNA, YSLEER. Trimming took 4 bases from V and 4 from J; bases not matched to a gene: 9. The CDR3 coding sequence is TGCGCCAGCAGCCTAATGACGGGAGGAGGCACCGGGGAGCTGTTTTTT. It encodes CASSLMTGGGTGELFF.

This chain links TRBV28 with TRBJ2-5; possibly TRBD1 for D (6 bases). There are 15 residues in the CDR3. The V and J ends lost 6 bases and 2 bases respectively, with 16 bases between them. Germline V lookup: CDR1 MDHEN, CDR2 SYDVKM. The CDR3 is CASSAKGTTQETQYF. CDR3 DNA sequence: TGTGCCAGCAGCGCAAAAGGGACAACGCAAGAGACCCAGTACTTC.

This sequence joins TRBV11-2 and TRBJ2-7; 7 bases fit TRBD1. V gave up 6 bases and J gave up 6 bases; unmatched junction bases: 17. This CDR3 region has 16 residues. Germline V gene data show CDR1 as SGHAT and CDR2 as FQNNGV. The CDR3, as DNA: TGTGCCAGCAGGTTTCTACAGGGGAGCTCCCCCACCGAGCAGTACTTC. Protein sequence: CASRFLQGSSPTEQYF.

This chain connects TRBV6-5 to TRBJ2-7; tentatively, D is TRBD2 (5 bases). The CDR3 is 14 amino acids. CDR1 and CDR2 from the germline V gene are MNHEY and SVGAGI. Trimming shortened V by 6 bases and J by 0 bases, and 12 bases separated the two germline ends. The CDR3 sequence is CASRPGLSSYEQYF. CDR3 in DNA: TGTGCCAGCAGACCGGGATTAAGCTCCTACGAGCAGTACTTC.

This sequence joins TRBV2 and TRBJ1-1, with 8 bases fitting TRBD1. V lost 4 bases, J lost 8 bases, and 12 bases stayed unmatched. The CDR3 loop spans 15 amino acids. Germline V gene data show CDR1 as SNHLY and CDR2 as FYNNEI. The CDR3 DNA reads as TGTGCCAGCAGTGCCGGACAGGGAAACTTCGAAGAAGCTTTCTTT. Its protein product is CASSAGQGNFEEAFF.

The chain carries TRBV10-1 and TRBJ2-7, with 9 bases identical to TRBD1. The CDR3 consists of 16 residues. In germline, CDR1 is WNHNN, CDR2 SYGVQD (reference sequence). V trimming: 8 bases; J trimming: 3 bases; junction bases outside the gene matches: 14. The CDR3 nucleotides read TGCGCCAGCGGTCCGGGACAGGGTTCCGGTCACTACGAGCAGTACTTC. Encoded protein: CASGPGQGSGHYEQYF.

The CDR3 is CASSYQGLRPTDTQYF. In DNA, the CDR3 is TGTGCCAGCAGTTACCAGGGACTAAGACCCACAGATACGCAGTATTTT. This chain connects TRBV6-2 or TRBV6-3 to TRBJ2-3; 7 bases line up with TRBD2. The CDR3 is 16 amino acids. Looked up from germline, CDR1 is MNHEY and CDR2 is SVGEGT. Losses at the gene ends were 2 bases for V and 2 bases for J; bases not matched to a gene: 7.

This chain joins TRBV4-1 and TRBJ1-1, with a tentative D call TRBD1 (5 bases). The CDR3 extends over 12 amino acids. Germline CDR1 reads MGHRA; CDR2 reads YSYEKL. The V gene lost 4 bases and the J gene lost 7 bases, with 10 bases spanning the gap. The CDR3 region has the DNA TGCGCCAGCAGCCGTCCGGGGGGTGAAGCTTTCTTT. Protein: CASSRPGGEAFF.

The chain employs TRBV28 and TRBJ2-3; 13 positions match TRBD2. From germline, CDR1 is MDHEN and CDR2 SYDVKM. This CDR3 spans 17 amino acids. With 5 bases clipped from V and 3 bases from J, the junction kept 8 bases outside the gene matches. In DNA form, the CDR3 reads TGTGCCAGCAGTGGACTAGCGGGAGCTCATCGTACAGATACGCAGTATTTT. It is translated as CASSGLAGAHRTDTQYF.

Concerning this clone: The same CDR3 arises from other DNA sequences in this sample as well. The V and J genes are TRBV5-4 and TRBJ2-7, with 7 bases aligning to TRBD2. Germline V gives CDR1 SGHNT, CDR2 YYREEE (reference sequence). Losses at the gene ends were 2 bases for V and 5 bases for J; bases not matched to a gene: 4. The CDR3 spans 13 residues. CDR3 sequence (DNA): TGTGCCAGCAGCTTAACGGGGGGTGACGAGCAGTACTTC. The encoded protein is CASSLTGGDEQYF.

The J gene is TRBJ1-1, the V gene TRBV18; D is perhaps TRBD1 (6 bases). The CDR3 loop spans 13 amino acids. Germline CDR1 and CDR2: KGHSH and LQKENI. V lost 3 bases, J lost 3 bases, and 8 bases lay in between. The CDR3 loop is CASSPYRDTEAFF. The CDR3 DNA reads TGTGCCAGCTCACCCTACAGGGACACTGAAGCTTTCTTT. The full variable domain, with the rest looked up from reference TRBV18 and TRBJ1-1, is NAGVMQNPRHLVRRRGQEARLRCSPMKGHSHVYWYRQLPEEGLKFMVYLQKENIIDESGMPKERFSAEFPKEGPSILRIQQVVRGDSAAYFCASSPYRDTEAFFGQGTRLTVV.

This clone was counted once. The chain is built from TRBV12-3 or TRBV12-4 and TRBJ1-1; D unresolved. V was cut by 5 bases and J by 1 base, with 8 bases left in between. The CDR3 extends over 13 amino acids. The CDR3 DNA is TGTGCCAGCAGTCTGACGGGGAACACTGAAGCTTTCTTT. This translates into CASSLTGNTEAFF.

The J gene is TRBJ2-5, the V gene TRBV3-1 (or the pseudogene TRBV3-2); 15 nucleotides agree with TRBD2. Trimming removed 4 bases from V and 4 bases from J; junction bases left unmatched: 1. Germline CDR1 is LGHDT and CDR2 is YNNKEL (reference sequence). The CDR3 covers 15 residues. The chain's CDR3 is CASSPGLAGGETQYF. Written as DNA, the CDR3 is TGTGCCAGCAGCCCGGGACTAGCGGGAGGAGAGACCCAGTACTTC.

This sequence joins TRBV7-2 and TRBJ2-6; D remains unclear. This CDR3 contains 16 residues. Trimming removed 3 bases from V and 0 bases from J, with 9 bases in between. CDR1 and CDR2 from the germline V gene are SGHTA and FQGNSA. DNA of the CDR3: TGTGCCAGCAGCTTTGGCTCCCGCTCTGGGGCCAACGTCCTGACTTTC. Translated: CASSFGSRSGANVLTF.

The genes are TRBV5-1 and TRBJ2-1; 9 positions match TRBD1. CDR3 length equals 14 residues. Germline loops: CDR1 SGHRS, CDR2 YFSETQ. Trimming cost V 7 bases and J 3 bases; bases outside gene matches: 5. The CDR3 nucleotides are TGCGCCAGCGTTCCGGGACAGGGCTACAATGAGCAGTTCTTC. It is translated as CASVPGQGYNEQFF.

The J gene is TRBJ1-6, the V gene TRBV6-6, with D maybe TRBD1 (6 bases). This CDR3 is 15 amino acids long. V was clipped by 0 bases and J by 10 bases, with 13 bases between them. CDR1 and CDR2 from the germline V gene are MNHNY and SVGAGI (reference sequence). The CDR3 sequence is CASSYSETQGSPLHF. The CDR3 bases are TGTGCCAGCAGTTACTCGGAGACGCAGGGGTCACCCCTCCACTTT.

This clone showed up just once. The chain carries TRBV6-1 and TRBJ1-3, with a possible D match to TRBD1 (6 bases). The CDR3 sequence is 14 residues long. V lost 3 bases, J lost 2 bases, and 8 bases lay in between. Per the germline V gene, CDR1 is MNHNS and CDR2 is SASEGT. CDR3 region: CASSEWDTGNTIYF. The DNA for the CDR3 is TGTGCCAGCAGTGAGTGGGACACTGGAAACACCATATATTTT.

The chain links TRBV5-1 to TRBJ2-7, with a weak D call TRBD1 (6 bases). Germline CDR1 is SGHRS and CDR2 is YFSETQ. The CDR3 is made up of 14 amino acids. V shed 7 bases and J shed 5 bases, with 19 bases lying between them. The CDR3 nucleotides read TGCGCCAGCTCTCTGGGGGCTAAAGAAAACGAGCAGTACTTC. Its translation is CASSLGAKENEQYF.

A few counts support this clone. The gene calls are TRBV7-9 and TRBJ1-5, with D unclear. This CDR3 is built from 12 residues. V was trimmed by 3 bases and J by 2 bases, leaving 2 bases between them. CDR1 is SEHNR and CDR2 is FQNEAQ in the germline V gene (reference sequence). The CDR3 here is CASSFGNQPQHF. In DNA form, the CDR3 reads TGTGCCAGCAGCTTCGGCAATCAGCCCCAGCATTTT.

The V and J genes are TRBV19 and TRBJ2-2, with D perhaps matching TRBD1 (6 bases). CDR1 LNHDA and CDR2 SQIVND come from the germline V gene (reference sequence). CDR3 length: 15 amino acids. V dropped 4 bases and J dropped 2 bases, with 11 bases sitting between them. In DNA, the CDR3 is TGTGCCAGTAGTAGCAGGGGCCCTAACACCGGGGAGCTGTTTTTT. Translating gives CASSSRGPNTGELFF.

The chain couples TRBV6-1 to TRBJ2-1; tentative D call: TRBD2 (5 bases). The CDR3 is 14 amino acids. Deletions cut 2 bases from V and 5 bases from J, with 10 bases between. Germline V gene lookup returns CDR1 MNHNS and CDR2 SASEGT. Here the CDR3 reads CASSESSRHNEQFF. CDR3 in DNA: TGTGCCAGCAGTGAATCTAGCCGTCACAATGAGCAGTTCTTC.

The rearrangement uses TRBV24-1 and TRBJ2-3; D is possibly TRBD2 (5 bases). Per the germline V gene, CDR1 is KGHDR and CDR2 is SFDVKD. The CDR3 has 16 amino acids. V was shortened by 1 base and J by 5 bases, with 15 bases between the two germline ends. The CDR3, as DNA: TGTGCCACCAGTGATTTCCGGGGTCCCGCTGGAGATACGCAGTATTTT. Its translation is CATSDFRGPAGDTQYF.

The V call is TRBV5-8, the J call TRBJ2-3, with D tentatively TRBD2 (5 bases). This CDR3 has 17 residues. Germline V gene data show CDR1 as SGHTS and CDR2 as YDEGEE. Trimming took off 2 bases at V and 3 bases at J, with 19 bases between the two ends. The CDR3 nucleotides are TGTGCCAGCAGCTTTGTGTGGCGGACTGAGGGTACAGATACGCAGTATTTT. Its translation: CASSFVWRTEGTDTQYF.

The chain recombines TRBV4-2 with TRBJ2-1, with 15 bases lining up with TRBD2. V trimming: 2 bases; J trimming: 9 bases; junction bases outside the gene matches: 8. The CDR3 sequence is 17 residues long. Germline loops: CDR1 LGHNA, CDR2 YNFKEQ. Here the CDR3 reads CASSQFKGLAGGGEQFF. CDR3 bases: TGTGCCAGCAGCCAATTCAAGGGACTAGCGGGAGGTGGTGAGCAGTTCTTC.

The V gene is TRBV3-1 (or the pseudogene TRBV3-2), the J gene TRBJ2-4; 12 nucleotides align to TRBD2. The V gene end was trimmed by 3 bases and the J gene end by 9 bases; junction bases not matched to a gene: 12. CDR1 is LGHDT and CDR2 is YNNKEL in the germline V gene (reference sequence). The CDR3 is 17 residues long. The CDR3 reads CASSQASGGASVGIQYF. The CDR3 DNA reads TGTGCCAGCAGCCAGGCTAGCGGGGGGGCGTCTGTTGGCATTCAGTACTTC.

This clone was picked up a small number of times. The chain uses TRBV6-5 and TRBJ2-3, with 8 bases fitting TRBD2. Per the germline V gene, CDR1 is MNHEY and CDR2 is SVGAGI. The CDR3 has 16 amino acids. J lost 0 bases, V lost 4 bases, and 6 bases had no gene match. This CDR3 is CASSSGLDPSTDTQYF. As DNA, the CDR3 is TGTGCCAGCAGTTCGGGACTAGACCCTAGCACAGATACGCAGTATTTT.

The genes are TRBV24-1 and TRBJ2-3; 9 bases match TRBD2. CDR1 and CDR2 from the germline V gene are KGHDR and SFDVKD. Unmatched junction bases numbered 8, after V lost 1 base and J lost 4 bases. The CDR3 has 17 residues. CDR3 loop: CATSDFLGGGAADTQYF. CDR3 nucleotides: TGTGCCACCAGTGATTTTTTGGGCGGGGGGGCCGCAGATACGCAGTATTTT.

CDR3 loop: CATGAGNAANEQFF. The CDR3 DNA follows: TGTGCCACAGGCGCGGGGAACGCAGCTAATGAGCAGTTCTTC. This rearrangement joins TRBV24-1 to TRBJ2-1; maybe TRBD2 (6 bases). Trimming cost V 10 bases and J 7 bases, with 19 bases left between them. This CDR3 is built from 14 residues. Per the germline V gene, CDR1 is KGHDR and CDR2 is SFDVKD.

This chain links TRBV6-5 with TRBJ1-1; TRBD1 matches 7 bases. V lost 4 bases and J lost 1; bases outside the gene matches: 6. The germline V gene encodes CDR1 MNHEY and CDR2 SVGAGI. The CDR3 totals 15 residues. In DNA form, the CDR3 reads TGTGCCAGCAGTTTCGACAGGGAGAGGAACACTGAAGCTTTCTTT. It codes for CASSFDRERNTEAFF.